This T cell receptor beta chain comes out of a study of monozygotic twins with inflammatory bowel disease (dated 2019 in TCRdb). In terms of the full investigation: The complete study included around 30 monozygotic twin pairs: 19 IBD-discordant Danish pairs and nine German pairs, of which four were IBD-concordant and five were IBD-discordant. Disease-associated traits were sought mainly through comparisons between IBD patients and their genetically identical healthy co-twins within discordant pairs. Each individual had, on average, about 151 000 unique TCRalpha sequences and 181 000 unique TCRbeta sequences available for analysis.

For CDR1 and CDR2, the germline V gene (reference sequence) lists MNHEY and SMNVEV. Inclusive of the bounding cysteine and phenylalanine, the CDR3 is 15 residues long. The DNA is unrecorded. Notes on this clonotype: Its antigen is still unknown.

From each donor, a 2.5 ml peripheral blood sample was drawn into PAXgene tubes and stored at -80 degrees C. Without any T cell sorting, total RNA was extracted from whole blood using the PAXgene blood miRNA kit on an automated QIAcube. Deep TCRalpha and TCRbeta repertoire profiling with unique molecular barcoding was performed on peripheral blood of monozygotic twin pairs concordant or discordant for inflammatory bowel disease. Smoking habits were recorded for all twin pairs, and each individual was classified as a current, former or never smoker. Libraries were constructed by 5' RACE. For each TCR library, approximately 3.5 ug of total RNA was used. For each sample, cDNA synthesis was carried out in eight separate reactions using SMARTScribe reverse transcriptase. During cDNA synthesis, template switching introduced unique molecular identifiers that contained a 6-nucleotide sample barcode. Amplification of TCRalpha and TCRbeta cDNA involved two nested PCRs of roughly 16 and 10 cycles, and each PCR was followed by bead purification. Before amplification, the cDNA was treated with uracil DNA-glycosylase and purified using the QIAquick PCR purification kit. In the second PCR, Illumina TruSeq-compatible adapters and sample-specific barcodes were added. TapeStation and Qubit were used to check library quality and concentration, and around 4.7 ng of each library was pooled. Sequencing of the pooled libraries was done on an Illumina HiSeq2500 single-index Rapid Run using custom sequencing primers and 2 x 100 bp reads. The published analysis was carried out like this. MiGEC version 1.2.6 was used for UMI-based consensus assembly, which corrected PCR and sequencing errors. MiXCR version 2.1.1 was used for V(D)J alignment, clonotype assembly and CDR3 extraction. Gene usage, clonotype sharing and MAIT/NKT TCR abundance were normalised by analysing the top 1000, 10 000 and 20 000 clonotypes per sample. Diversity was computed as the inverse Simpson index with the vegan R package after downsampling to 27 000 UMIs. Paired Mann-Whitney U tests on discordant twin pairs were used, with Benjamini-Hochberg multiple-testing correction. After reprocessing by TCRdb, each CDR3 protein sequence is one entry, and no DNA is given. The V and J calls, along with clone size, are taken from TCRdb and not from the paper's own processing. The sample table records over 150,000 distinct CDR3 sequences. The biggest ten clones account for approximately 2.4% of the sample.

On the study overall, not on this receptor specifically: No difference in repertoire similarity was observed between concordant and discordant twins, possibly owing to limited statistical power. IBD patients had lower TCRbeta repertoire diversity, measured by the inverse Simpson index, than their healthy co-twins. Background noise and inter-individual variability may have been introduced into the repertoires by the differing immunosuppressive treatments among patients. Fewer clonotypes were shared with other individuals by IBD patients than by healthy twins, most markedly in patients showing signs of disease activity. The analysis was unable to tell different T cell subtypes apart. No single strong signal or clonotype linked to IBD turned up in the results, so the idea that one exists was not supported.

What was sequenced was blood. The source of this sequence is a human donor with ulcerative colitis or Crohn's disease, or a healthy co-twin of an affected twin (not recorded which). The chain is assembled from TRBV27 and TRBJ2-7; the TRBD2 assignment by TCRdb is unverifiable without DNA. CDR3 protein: CASSPLGGGAYEQYF.